The 24 T cell receptor beta chains presented below share a single source sample, sequenced in a study of post-analysis software for immune sequencing data. Their target antigens are unknown. Study-wide results and caveats: Several TRBV segments were more frequent in patients than controls; TRBV5-6, TRBV5-1 and TRBV20-1 belonged to this group.

Carried by the TCR beta cDNA libraries were unique molecular identifiers. Each CDR3 protein gets one entry after TCRdb re-called the PCR reads with MiXCR. The repertoire consists of about 540,000 distinct CDR3 sequences, with around a third occurring once and the leading ten covering roughly 6%. Sequencing input: blood. These receptors originate from a girl aged 2-17 years with multiple sclerosis.

The J gene is TRBJ1-4, the V gene TRBV3-1; the D gene is possibly TRBD1 (5 bases). The CDR3 has 14 amino acids. The germline gives CDR1 LGHDT, CDR2 YNNKEL (reference sequence). V lost 1 base to trimming and J lost 6 bases, with 9 bases between them. In nucleotides, the CDR3 is TGTGCCAGCAGCCAAGTTGGGGGGGATGAAAAACTGTTTTTT. Amino acids: CASSQVGGDEKLFF.

The chain is built from TRBV5-1 and TRBJ1-6, with no clear D. Germline V CDR1 and CDR2: SGHRS, YFSETQ. V lost 5 bases to trimming and J lost 8 bases, with 17 bases between them. The CDR3 sequence is 15 residues long. CDR3 bases: TGCGCCAGCAGGCCGCAGGACCTAAGGGATTCACCCCTCCACTTT. Translation: CASRPQDLRDSPLHF.

In its sample, this clonotype was seen a few times. The chain recombines TRBV9 with TRBJ2-5; TRBD2 might be the D (6 bases). Germline lookup yields CDR1 SGDLS and CDR2 YYNGEE. Trimming took 3 bases from V and 1 from J, leaving 10 bases between them. The CDR3 loop spans 14 amino acids. The CDR3 DNA sequence: TGTGCCAGCAGCGCAAATAGCGGCCAAGAGACCCAGTACTTC. Its translation is CASSANSGQETQYF.

This clonotype was seen ten or more times. The chain has TRBV4-1 and TRBJ1-1; D call uncertain. The CDR3 is 14 residues long. The germline gives CDR1 MGHRA, CDR2 YSYEKL. V was shortened by 0 bases and J by 7 bases, with 12 bases between the two germline ends. The CDR3 sequence: CASSQDLMGFEAFF. The CDR3 DNA is TGCGCCAGCAGCCAAGATCTGATGGGCTTTGAAGCTTTCTTT.

V gene TRBV9 combines with J gene TRBJ2-7, with D tentatively TRBD1 or TRBD2 (6 bases each). Germline assignment: CDR1 SGDLS and CDR2 YYNGEE. The CDR3 is 15 residues long. Trimming removed 0 bases from V and 5 bases from J, with 15 bases in between. CDR3 nucleotide sequence: TGTGCCAGCAGCGTAGGGGGGGCCCTCCTCGACGAGCAGTACTTC. It encodes CASSVGGALLDEQYF. The complete variable domain, with remaining parts taken from reference TRBV9 and TRBJ2-7, reads DSGVTQTPKHLITATGQRVTLRCSPRSGDLSVYWYQQSLDQGLQFLIQYYNGEERAKGNILERFSAQQFPDLHSELNLSSLELGDSALYFCASSVGGALLDEQYFGPGTRLTVT.

J is TRBJ1-5 and V is TRBV20-1, with D possibly matching TRBD1 (5 bases). The CDR3 has 15 residues. CDR1 is DFQATT, CDR2 SNEGSKA, per germline (reference sequence). V was cut by 6 bases and J by 4 bases, with 19 bases left in between. The DNA of the CDR3 is TGCAGTGCGGGACGCAGGGTCGGAGAAAATCAGCCCCAGCATTTT. Protein product: CSAGRRVGENQPQHF.

The chain carries TRBV5-1 and TRBJ2-3, with a possible D match to TRBD2 (6 bases). Per germline, CDR1 SGHRS and CDR2 YFSETQ. V lost 2 bases and J 3 bases, leaving 13 bases between the germline ends. The CDR3 has 15 residues. DNA for the CDR3: TGCGCCAGCAGCTTAGGGCGGGGAAGAACAGATACGCAGTATTTT. Its translation is CASSLGRGRTDTQYF.

This clonotype has only a few counts. The chain couples TRBV7-9 to TRBJ2-1; 7 bases are shared with TRBD1. J was trimmed by 9 bases and V by 1 base; bases with no gene match: 3. The CDR3 runs 13 residues. CDR1 SEHNR and CDR2 FQNEAQ come from the germline V gene (reference sequence). The CDR3 reads CASSLGQGPEQFF. For the CDR3, the DNA is TGTGCCAGCAGCTTAGGACAGGGCCCTGAGCAGTTCTTC.

Only a few counts were recorded for this clonotype. The chain is built from TRBV27 and TRBJ2-1, with a weak D call TRBD2 (7 bases). The CDR3 runs 13 residues. Germline V gene sequence: CDR1 MNHEY, CDR2 SMNVEV (reference sequence). Trimming removed 2 bases from V and 9 bases from J, with 11 bases in between. This chain's CDR3 is CASSLNGGAEQFF. The CDR3 nucleotides are TGTGCCAGCAGTTTAAATGGGGGGGCTGAGCAGTTCTTC.

This clonotype was recorded a few times. The chain employs TRBV20-1 and TRBJ2-5; either TRBD1 or TRBD2 may supply D (5 bases each). Trimming pared 0 bases from V and 1 base from J, leaving 24 bases between. CDR1 is DFQATT, CDR2 SNEGSKA, per germline (reference sequence). This CDR3 is 19 amino acids long. The CDR3 is CSARDPSRDSAGGQETQYF. CDR3 nucleotides: TGCAGTGCTAGAGACCCGAGTCGAGACAGCGCTGGGGGCCAAGAGACCCAGTACTTC.

V is TRBV7-2 and J is TRBJ1-2, with 10 nucleotides matching TRBD1. Germline V gives CDR1 SGHTA, CDR2 FQGNSA. Trimming at V came to 1 base and at J to 2 bases, leaving 4 bases not matched to a gene. The CDR3 has 16 residues. DNA of the CDR3: TGTGCCAGCAGCTTAGAGGGGACAGGGGCGAACTATGGCTACACCTTC. The encoded protein is CASSLEGTGANYGYTF.

The chain uses TRBV9 and TRBJ2-1; D possibly corresponds to TRBD2 (6 bases). Trimming stripped 4 bases from V and 3 bases from J, with 14 bases between. In germline, CDR1 is SGDLS, CDR2 YYNGEE. The CDR3 totals 15 residues. CDR3 in DNA: TGTGCCAGCAGCCCCTTTATCGGGGGCTACAATGAGCAGTTCTTC. Its protein product is CASSPFIGGYNEQFF.

V and J are TRBV4-1 and TRBJ1-1, with D unclear. The CDR3 runs to 14 residues. The ends were cut back, 1 base at V and 3 bases at J, with 9 bases in the middle. The germline V gene encodes CDR1 MGHRA and CDR2 YSYEKL. The CDR3 sequence is CASSQAQTDTEAFF. In nucleotides, the CDR3 is TGCGCCAGCAGCCAAGCACAGACGGACACTGAAGCTTTCTTT.

The CDR3: CASSLEVVNTEAFF. The CDR3 bases are TGTGCCAGCAGCTTGGAGGTGGTGAACACTGAAGCTTTCTTT. J is TRBJ1-1 and V is TRBV5-6; D is undetermined. CDR1 is SGHDT, CDR2 YYEEEE, per germline. Trimming removed 0 bases from V and 0 bases from J, with 6 bases in between. The CDR3 runs to 14 residues.

This clonotype was detected a few times. The chain recombines TRBV20-1 with TRBJ2-7, with TRBD1 identical over 9 bases. The V gene's germline CDR1 is DFQATT and CDR2 SNEGSKA (reference sequence). V lost 6 bases to trimming and J lost 2 bases; unmatched junction nucleotides: 8. This CDR3 has 14 residues. CDR3 in amino acids: CSARGQGFTYEQYF. In nucleotides, the CDR3 is TGCAGTGCCCGGGGACAGGGATTCACCTACGAGCAGTACTTC.

The table lists this clonotype with many counts. The V gene is TRBV5-1, the J gene TRBJ2-5; D unresolved. CDR3 length equals 15 residues. V was clipped by 0 bases and J by 4 bases, with 13 bases between them. CDR1 and CDR2 (germline): SGHRS, YFSETQ. The CDR3 nucleotides are TGCGCCAGCAGCTTGGGCAGCCTGATAGGAGAGACCCAGTACTTC. Translated, it gives CASSLGSLIGETQYF.

The genes are TRBV5-1 and TRBJ1-1, with TRBD1 identical over 8 bases. After removal of 3 bases from V and 6 bases from J, the junction contained 10 bases not matched to a gene. Germline assignment: CDR1 SGHRS and CDR2 YFSETQ. CDR3 length equals 15 residues. The CDR3 DNA reads TGCGCCAGCAGCTGGACAGGGAGGGAGGGTGCTGAAGCTTTCTTT. This translates into CASSWTGREGAEAFF.

Written as DNA, the CDR3 is TGTGCCATCAGGGGGGCGGAAGATACGCAGTATTTT. Amino acid sequence: CAIRGAEDTQYF. The J gene is TRBJ2-3, the V gene TRBV10-3; D is possibly TRBD1 (6 bases). Germline V gives CDR1 ENHRY, CDR2 SYGVKD. With 6 bases removed from V and 5 bases from J, the gap between germline ends came to 9 bases. The CDR3 totals 12 residues.

This clonotype has more than one count but fewer than ten. This chain links TRBV9 with TRBJ2-7; D is ambiguous. This CDR3 has 13 residues. V lost 6 bases to trimming and J lost 0 bases, with 10 bases between them. Germline V gene sequence: CDR1 SGDLS, CDR2 YYNGEE. CDR3 loop: CASNRDPSYEQYF. CDR3 nucleotides: TGTGCCAGCAATAGAGACCCCTCCTACGAGCAGTACTTC.

This clonotype appeared a few times. The gene calls are TRBV12-3 or TRBV12-4 and TRBJ2-3; 8 nucleotides match TRBD2. The CDR3 sequence is 15 residues long. Trimming took 4 bases from V and 1 from J; bases not matched to a gene: 4. The CDR3 loop reads CASSSLTSGTDTQYF. The CDR3, as DNA: TGTGCCAGCAGTTCACTGACTAGCGGCACAGATACGCAGTATTTT.

V gene TRBV12-3 or TRBV12-4 combines with J gene TRBJ1-1, with D unclear. V dropped 5 bases and J dropped 9 bases, with 16 bases sitting between them. There are 13 residues in the CDR3. CDR3 amino acids: CASSPTADWKAFF. In DNA form, the CDR3 reads TGTGCCAGCAGTCCCACTGCTGACTGGAAAGCTTTCTTT.

V gene TRBV6-6 combines with J gene TRBJ2-1, with unresolved D. The germline V gene encodes CDR1 MNHNY and CDR2 SVGAGI (reference sequence). Trimming removed 0 bases from V and 3 bases from J, with 12 bases in between. The CDR3 runs to 16 residues. CDR3 DNA: TGTGCCAGCAGTTACTCTAAAGCCGGTATCTACAATGAGCAGTTCTTC. Its protein is CASSYSKAGIYNEQFF.

The genes are TRBV4-1 and TRBJ2-2; D gene uncertain. CDR3 size: 14 residues. Germline V gene sequence: CDR1 MGHRA, CDR2 YSYEKL. V was trimmed by 1 base and J by 6 bases, leaving 9 bases between them. The CDR3 DNA reads TGCGCCAGCAGCCAAGCAGTAGGGTCCGGGGAGCTGTTTTTT. Amino acids: CASSQAVGSGELFF.

In the case of this clonotype: An end of the junction differs from the germline gene, which may be a read error. The chain couples TRBV15 to TRBJ2-5; D call uncertain. The germline CDR1 and CDR2 sequences are LNHNV and YYDKDF (reference sequence). CDR3 length: 15 residues. Written as DNA, the CDR3 is TGTGCCACCCAGGAGTCATCTCTACCCCAAGGGACCCAGTACTTC. It specifies CATQESSLPQGTQYF.